These T cell receptor beta chains were read from a single sample in a study of shared clonotypes between healthy human individuals. Clones were read by immunoSEQ multiplex PCR, and TCRdb kept only the in-frame ones, dropping some. The table records about 450,000 clones, roughly three quarters of them present only once. Sequencing was performed on PBMCs. The source of these receptors is a woman in her forties in good health. Some clones in this sample may be carry-over from other donors' samples. CDR3s include the opening cysteine and the closing phenylalanine or tryptophan. D genes are given only for firm matches. Size values are once, few and many counts, or a class for expanded clones, and some rows have none.

v_gene	d_gene	abundance	j_gene	CDR3aa	CDR3nt
TRBV6-1	-	-	TRBJ1-4	CASSAIFPSRNMGNEKLFF	TGTGCCAGCAGTGCTATTTTCCCTTCAAGGAACATGGGTAATGAAAAACTGTTTTTT
TRBV6-1	-	once	TRBJ1-3	CASSERQDSGNTIYF	TGTGCCAGCAGTGAGAGACAGGACTCTGGAAACACCATATATTTT
TRBV10-1	-	-	TRBJ2-5	CASSESGGQETQYF	TGCGCCAGCAGTGAGTCAGGGGGTCAAGAGACCCAGTACTTC
TRBV11-3	TRBD2	-	TRBJ2-3	CASSPGLAPDTDTQYF	TGTGCCAGCAGCCCTGGACTAGCCCCCGACACAGATACGCAGTATTTT
TRBV7-2	TRBD2	-	TRBJ2-3	CASISGTSGRTTDTQYF	TGTGCCAGCATCTCCGGGACTAGCGGGAGAACGACGGATACGCAGTATTTT
TRBV9	-	many	TRBJ2-3	CASSTNTDTQYF	TGTGCCAGCAGCACCAACACAGATACGCAGTATTTT
TRBV7-3	-	-	TRBJ2-1	CASSGPHSYNEQFF	TGTGCCAGCAGTGGACCCCACTCCTACAATGAGCAGTTCTTC
TRBV5-4	-	-	TRBJ2-5	CASSLVHTQETQYF	TGTGCCAGCAGCTTGGTCCACACCCAAGAGACCCAGTACTTC
TRBV2	TRBD1	-	TRBJ2-5	CASSHRTGFEETQYF	TGTGCCAGCAGCCACCGGACAGGGTTTGAGGAGACCCAGTACTTC
TRBV4-2	-	-	TRBJ2-6	CASSQDPLGGANVLTF	TGTGCCAGCAGCCAGGACCCCCTCGGGGGGGCCAACGTCCTGACTTTC
TRBV15	-	-	TRBJ2-7	CATSVRGGNEQYF	TGTGCCACCAGCGTTAGAGGGGGGAACGAGCAGTACTTC
TRBV7-3	TRBD2	-	TRBJ2-1	CASSSASGSYNEQFF	TGTGCCAGCAGCTCCGCTAGCGGCTCCTACAATGAGCAGTTCTTC
TRBV30	-	-	TRBJ2-1	CAWSRAGLREQFF	TGTGCCTGGAGTCGGGCGGGCCTCAGGGAGCAGTTCTTC
TRBV14	-	-	TRBJ2-1	CASSPSLVWMGHNEQFF	TGTGCCAGCAGCCCTTCCCTGGTTTGGATGGGACACAATGAGCAGTTCTTC
TRBV28	-	-	TRBJ2-7	CASSGQKGTYEQYF	TGTGCCAGCAGCGGACAAAAGGGGACCTACGAGCAGTACTTC
TRBV18	-	-	TRBJ1-1	CASSPSRTGNTEAFF	TGTGCCAGCTCACCATCCCGTACAGGGAACACTGAAGCTTTCTTT
TRBV29-1	TRBD2	-	TRBJ2-7	CSVDPSGSNLGEQYF	TGCAGCGTTGACCCTAGCGGGAGTAATTTAGGCGAGCAGTACTTC
TRBV4-2	-	-	TRBJ1-4	CASSQDLQGTNEKLFF	TGTGCCAGCAGCCAAGATCTCCAGGGAACTAATGAAAAACTGTTTTTT
TRBV7-8	-	-	TRBJ2-7	CASSGGNYEQYF	TGTGCCAGCAGCGGGGGTAACTACGAGCAGTACTTC
TRBV2	-	-	TRBJ2-1	CASSGAGFEQFF	TGTGCCAGCAGTGGGGCAGGGTTTGAGCAGTTCTTC
TRBV29-1	-	-	TRBJ2-4	CSVGEGENIQYF	TGCAGCGTTGGGGAGGGGGAGAACATTCAGTACTTC
TRBV29-1	TRBD1	-	TRBJ1-2	CSVGLRGRYGYTF	TGCAGCGTTGGGTTGAGGGGGCGGTATGGCTACACCTTC
TRBV7-8	-	-	TRBJ1-6	CASSLEGVLNSPLHF	TGTGCCAGCAGCTTAGAGGGGGTATTGAATTCACCCCTCCACTTT
TRBV7-8	TRBD1	-	TRBJ2-7	CASSLPRTGGFNEQYF	TGTGCCAGCAGCTTACCCCGGACAGGAGGCTTTAACGAGCAGTACTTC
TRBV5-1	-	-	TRBJ2-7	CASSLDTAQEQYF	TGCGCCAGCAGCTTGGATACGGCTCAGGAGCAGTACTTC
TRBV6-5	-	-	TRBJ2-2	CASSPLADTGELFF	TGTGCCAGCAGTCCACTAGCCGACACCGGGGAGCTGTTTTTT
TRBV5-1	-	once	TRBJ1-1	CASSLVPGADTEAFF	TGCGCCAGCAGCTTGGTCCCCGGGGCGGACACTGAAGCTTTCTTT
TRBV30	-	many	TRBJ1-3	CAWSVRGRYISGNTIYF	TGTGCCTGGAGTGTTAGGGGTCGGTATATCTCTGGAAACACCATATATTTT
TRBV27	-	-	TRBJ1-2	CASSGDGPRLSGYTF	TGTGCCAGCAGTGGGGACGGACCTCGACTGTCTGGCTACACCTTC
TRBV6-4	-	-	TRBJ2-3	CASSDSGGSTDTQYF	TGTGCCAGCAGTGACAGCGGTGGTAGCACAGATACGCAGTATTTT
TRBV28	TRBD1	-	TRBJ1-3	CASSLIRGQGNTIYF	TGTGCCAGCAGTTTAATCAGGGGGCAGGGAAACACCATATATTTT
TRBV6-5	-	-	TRBJ1-1	CASRLGGDTEAFF	TGTGCCAGCAGACTGGGGGGGGACACTGAAGCTTTCTTT
TRBV30	-	once	TRBJ2-5	CAWAVQETQYF	TGTGCCTGGGCGGTCCAAGAGACCCAGTACTTC
TRBV4-2	-	-	TRBJ2-7	CASSQLSGYEQYF	TGTGCCAGCAGCCAACTTAGCGGTTACGAGCAGTACTTC
TRBV28	-	-	TRBJ2-7	CASSFSYEQYF	TGTGCCAGCAGTTTCTCCTACGAGCAGTACTTC
TRBV7-2	-	-	TRBJ2-5	CASSRTGVRETQYF	TGTGCCAGCAGCCGAACCGGGGTCCGGGAGACCCAGTACTTC
TRBV13	TRBD2	-	TRBJ2-5	CASSRTGLAGPQETQYF	TGTGCCAGCAGCCGGACGGGACTAGCGGGCCCCCAAGAGACCCAGTACTTC
TRBV28	TRBD1	-	TRBJ2-1	CASIPGQGHNEQFF	TGTGCCAGCATCCCGGGACAGGGTCACAATGAGCAGTTCTTC
TRBV28	-	-	TRBJ1-5	CASSTGSGNNQPQHF	TGTGCCAGCAGCACAGGGTCGGGGAACAATCAGCCCCAGCATTTT
TRBV19	-	few	TRBJ1-5	CASSLGPNQPQHF	TGTGCCAGTAGTTTGGGGCCAAATCAGCCCCAGCATTTT
TRBV25-1	-	many	TRBJ1-1	CASSEYVGDTEAFF	TGTGCCAGCAGTGAATATGTAGGGGACACTGAAGCTTTCTTT
TRBV29-1	-	-	TRBJ1-1	CSVGPGVNTEAFF	TGCAGCGTTGGACCGGGCGTGAACACTGAAGCTTTCTTT
TRBV9	-	-	TRBJ1-2	CASSAHKQWGTDYGYTF	TGTGCCAGCAGCGCACACAAGCAGTGGGGGACCGACTATGGCTACACCTTC
TRBV9	-	-	TRBJ2-1	CASSVSSETEQFF	TGTGCCAGCAGCGTAAGTAGCGAGACTGAGCAGTTCTTC
TRBV28	-	-	TRBJ1-4	CASSLVGGSGEKLFF	TGTGCCAGCAGCCTAGTTGGGGGCTCGGGCGAAAAACTGTTTTTT
TRBV6-1	TRBD1	-	TRBJ2-7	CASSGTGGWYEQYF	TGTGCCAGCAGTGGGACAGGGGGCTGGTACGAGCAGTACTTC